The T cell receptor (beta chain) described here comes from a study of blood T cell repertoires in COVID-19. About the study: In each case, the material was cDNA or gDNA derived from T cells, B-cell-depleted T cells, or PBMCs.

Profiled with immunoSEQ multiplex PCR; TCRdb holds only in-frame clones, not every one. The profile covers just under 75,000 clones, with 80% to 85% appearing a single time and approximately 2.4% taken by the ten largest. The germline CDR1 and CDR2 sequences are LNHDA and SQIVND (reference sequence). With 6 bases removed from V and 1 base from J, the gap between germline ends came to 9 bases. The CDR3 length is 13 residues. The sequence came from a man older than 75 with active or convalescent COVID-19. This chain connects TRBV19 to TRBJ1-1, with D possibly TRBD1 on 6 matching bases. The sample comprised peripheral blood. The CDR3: CASRRGGNTEAFF. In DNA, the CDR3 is TGTGCCAGTAGGAGAGGGGGGAACACTGAAGCTTTCTTT.